This paragraph covers one TCR beta chain sequence. Authors' methods: Nucleated cell counts were estimated from reference gene primer amplification. Profiled with immunoSEQ multiplex PCR; TCRdb holds only in-frame clones, not every one. V, J and clone size are taken as reported in that table, and D and trimming were inferred from the DNA itself. The sample holds roughly 300,000 clones, over 75% seen once. Unmatched junction bases numbered 11, after V lost 4 bases and J lost 4 bases. Germline V lookup: CDR1 LNHDA, CDR2 SQIVND (reference sequence). This CDR3 has 18 residues. This specimen comes from a study of blood T cell repertoires in COVID-19. Study-wide context: Specimens from acute and convalescent COVID-19 originated in the United States, Italy and Spain. Sources were T cells, B-cell-depleted T cells, or PBMCs; the material itself was cDNA or gDNA.

In terms of age and location, participants ranged from about 18 to 95 years and lived in about 25 US areas. The rearrangement links TRBV19 to TRBJ2-2, with TRBD2 matching over 11 bases. The sequenced material came from PBMCs or T cells enriched from blood (not recorded which). The receptor's source is a woman aged 25-40 years who had recovered from COVID-19. In DNA form, the CDR3 reads TGTGCCAGTAGTAGAATAGCGGGGGGGCCTGTCTCCACCGGGGAGCTGTTTTTT. Residues: CASSRIAGGPVSTGELFF.